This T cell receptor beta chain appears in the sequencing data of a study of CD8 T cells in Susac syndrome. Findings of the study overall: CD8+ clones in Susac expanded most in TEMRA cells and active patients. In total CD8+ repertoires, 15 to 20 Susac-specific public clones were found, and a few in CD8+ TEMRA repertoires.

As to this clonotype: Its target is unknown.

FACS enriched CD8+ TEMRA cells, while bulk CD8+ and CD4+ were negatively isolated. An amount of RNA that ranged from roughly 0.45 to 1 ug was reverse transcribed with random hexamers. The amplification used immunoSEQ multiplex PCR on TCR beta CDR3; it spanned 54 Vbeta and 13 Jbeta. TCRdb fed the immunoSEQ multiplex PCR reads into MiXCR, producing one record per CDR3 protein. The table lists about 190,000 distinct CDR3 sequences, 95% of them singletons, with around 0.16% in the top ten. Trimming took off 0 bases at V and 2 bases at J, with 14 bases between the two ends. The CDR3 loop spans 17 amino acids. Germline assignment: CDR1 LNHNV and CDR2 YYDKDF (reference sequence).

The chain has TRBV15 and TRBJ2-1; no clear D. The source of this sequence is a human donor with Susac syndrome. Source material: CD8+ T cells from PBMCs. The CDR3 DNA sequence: TGTGCCACCAGCAGAGATACGTCGGCCGCCGCCTACAATGAGCAGTTCTTC. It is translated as CATSRDTSAAAYNEQFF.